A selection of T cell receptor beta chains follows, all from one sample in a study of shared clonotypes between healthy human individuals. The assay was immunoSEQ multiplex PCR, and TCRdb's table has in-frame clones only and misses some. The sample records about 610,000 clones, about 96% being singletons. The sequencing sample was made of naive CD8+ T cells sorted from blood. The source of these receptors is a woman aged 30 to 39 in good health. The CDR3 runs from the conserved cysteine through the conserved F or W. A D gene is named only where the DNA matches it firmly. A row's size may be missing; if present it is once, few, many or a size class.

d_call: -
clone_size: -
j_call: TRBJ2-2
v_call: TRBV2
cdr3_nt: TGTGCCAGCAGTGAGAGGGAGCTGTTTTTT
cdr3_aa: CASSERELFF

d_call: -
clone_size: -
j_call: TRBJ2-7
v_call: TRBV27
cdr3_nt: TGTGCCAGCAGTTTTCGGGGGTCCTACGAGCAGTACTTC
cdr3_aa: CASSFRGSYEQYF

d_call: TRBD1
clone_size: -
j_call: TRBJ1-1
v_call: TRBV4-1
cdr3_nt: TGCGCCAGCAGCCAAGGACAGGGGAGAAACACTGAAGCTTTCTTT
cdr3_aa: CASSQGQGRNTEAFF

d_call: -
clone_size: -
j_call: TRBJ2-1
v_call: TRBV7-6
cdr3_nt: TGTGCCAGCAGCTCGGCGGCGAGGGGTGGTTACAATGAGCAGTTCTTC
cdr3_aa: CASSSAARGGYNEQFF

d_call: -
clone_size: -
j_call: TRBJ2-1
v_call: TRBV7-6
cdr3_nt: TGTGCCAGCAGCTTAAATGGCAATGAGCAGTTCTTC
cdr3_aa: CASSLNGNEQFF

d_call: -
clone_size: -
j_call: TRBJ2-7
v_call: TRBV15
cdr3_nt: TGTGCCACCAGCAGAGAGGCGGATTCTCACTACGAGCAGTACTTC
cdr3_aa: CATSREADSHYEQYF

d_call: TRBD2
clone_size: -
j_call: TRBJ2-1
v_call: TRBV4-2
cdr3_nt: TGTGCCAGCAGCCCGGAGACTAGCGCTTTAAACAATGAGCAGTTCTTC
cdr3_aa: CASSPETSALNNEQFF

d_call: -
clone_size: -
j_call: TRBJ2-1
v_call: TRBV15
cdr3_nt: TGTGCCACCAGCAGAGAGGGGGTACAGCGGTTCTCGGAGGGTGAGCAGTTCTTC
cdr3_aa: CATSREGVQRFSEGEQFF

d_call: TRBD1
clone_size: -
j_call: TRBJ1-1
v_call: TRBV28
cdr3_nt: TGTGCCAGCAGTTTCTTGGGACAGCAGTTT
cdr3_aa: CASSFLGQQF

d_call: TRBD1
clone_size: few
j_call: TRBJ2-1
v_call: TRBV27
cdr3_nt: TGTGCCAGTCGGACAGGGACCTACAATGAGCAGTTCTTC
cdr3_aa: CASRTGTYNEQFF

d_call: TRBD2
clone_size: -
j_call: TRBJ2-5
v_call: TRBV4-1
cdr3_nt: TGCGCCAGCAGCCAGCTAGTAGGACTAGCACTTCCATACTTC
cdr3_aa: CASSQLVGLALPYF

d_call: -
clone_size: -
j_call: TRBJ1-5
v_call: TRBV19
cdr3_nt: TGTGCCAGTAGTATGGTCGGGGGTAGTAGTCAGCCCCAGCATTTT
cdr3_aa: CASSMVGGSSQPQHF

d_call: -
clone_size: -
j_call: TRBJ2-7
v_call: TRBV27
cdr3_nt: TGTGCCAGCAGTTTAGACAGGAGCTACGAGCAGTACTTC
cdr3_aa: CASSLDRSYEQYF

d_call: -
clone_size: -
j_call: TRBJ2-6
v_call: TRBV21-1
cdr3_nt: TGTGCCAGCAGCCTCTCTGGGGCCAACGTCCTGACTTTC
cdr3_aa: CASSLSGANVLTF

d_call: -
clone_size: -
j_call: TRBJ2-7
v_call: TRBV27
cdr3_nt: TGTGCCAGCAGTTTATCGGTGGGGGAGAGCTCCTACGAGCAGTACTTC
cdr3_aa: CASSLSVGESSYEQYF

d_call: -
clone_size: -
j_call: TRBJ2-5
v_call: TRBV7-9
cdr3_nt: TGTGCCAGCAGTCCCGGACTCAAAGAGACCCAGTACTTC
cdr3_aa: CASSPGLKETQYF

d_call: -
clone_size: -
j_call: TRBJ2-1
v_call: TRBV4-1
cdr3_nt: TGCGCCAGCAGCGAGGACTCGCCAAATGAGCAGTTCTTC
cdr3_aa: CASSEDSPNEQFF

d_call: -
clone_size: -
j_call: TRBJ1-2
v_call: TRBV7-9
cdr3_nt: TGTGCCAGCAGCAGCCCAGACGAAAATGAGGGTGTGGGCTACACCTTC
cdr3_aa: CASSSPDENEGVGYTF

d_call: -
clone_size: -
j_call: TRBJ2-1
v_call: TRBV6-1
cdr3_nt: TGTGCCAGCAGTGAAGAAGGACTACAAAGCTCCTACAATGAGCAGTTCTTC
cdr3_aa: CASSEEGLQSSYNEQFF

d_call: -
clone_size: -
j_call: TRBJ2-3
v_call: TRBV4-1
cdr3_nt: TGCGCCAGCAGCCAAGCCTGGCGGGGTACCGGAGATACGCAGTATTTT
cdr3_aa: CASSQAWRGTGDTQYF

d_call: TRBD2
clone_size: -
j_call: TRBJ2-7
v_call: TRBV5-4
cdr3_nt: TGTGCCAGCAGCTTGCTACCGGGACTAGCGGGTACCTACGAGCAGTACTTC
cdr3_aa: CASSLLPGLAGTYEQYF

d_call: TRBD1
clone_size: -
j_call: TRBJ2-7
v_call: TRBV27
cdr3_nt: TGTGCCAGCAGTTTATCTGACAGGGGCGAGCAGTACTTC
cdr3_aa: CASSLSDRGEQYF

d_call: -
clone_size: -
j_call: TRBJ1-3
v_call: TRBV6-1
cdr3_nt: TGTGCCAGCAGTGCGTGGGAAGGTGGCAACACCATATATTTT
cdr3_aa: CASSAWEGGNTIYF

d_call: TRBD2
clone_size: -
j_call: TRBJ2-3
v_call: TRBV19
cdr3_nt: TGTGCCAGTAGTATTGGCGGGAGGGCAGGTGATACGCAGTATTTT
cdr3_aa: CASSIGGRAGDTQYF

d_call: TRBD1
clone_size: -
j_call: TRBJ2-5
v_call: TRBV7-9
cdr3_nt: TGTGCCAGCACCCCGGGACAGGGGCGAGAGACCCAGTACTTC
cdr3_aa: CASTPGQGRETQYF

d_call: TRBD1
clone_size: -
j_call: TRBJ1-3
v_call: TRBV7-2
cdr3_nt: TGTGCCAGCAGCTTACAGGGGGCTGGAAACACCATATATTTT
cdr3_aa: CASSLQGAGNTIYF

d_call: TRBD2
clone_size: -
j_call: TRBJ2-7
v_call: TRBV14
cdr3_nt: TGTGCCAGCAGCCAAAGCGGGAGCACCGAGCAGTACTTC
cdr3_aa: CASSQSGSTEQYF